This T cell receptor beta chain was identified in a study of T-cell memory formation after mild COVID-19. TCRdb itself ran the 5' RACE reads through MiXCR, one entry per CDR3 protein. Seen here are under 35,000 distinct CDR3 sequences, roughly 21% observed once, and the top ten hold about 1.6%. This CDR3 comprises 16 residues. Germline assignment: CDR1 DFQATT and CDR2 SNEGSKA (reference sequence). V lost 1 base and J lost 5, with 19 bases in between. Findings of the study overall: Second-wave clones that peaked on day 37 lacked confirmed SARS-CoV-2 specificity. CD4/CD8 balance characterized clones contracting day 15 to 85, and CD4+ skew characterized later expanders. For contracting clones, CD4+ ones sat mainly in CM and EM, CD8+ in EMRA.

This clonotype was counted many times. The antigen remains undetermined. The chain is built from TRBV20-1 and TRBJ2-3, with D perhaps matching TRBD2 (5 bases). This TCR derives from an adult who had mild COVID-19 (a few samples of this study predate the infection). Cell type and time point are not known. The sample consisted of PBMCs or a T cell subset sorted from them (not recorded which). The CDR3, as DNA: TGCAGTGCTAGAGCTTCAGGTACTAGAGGAGGAGATACGCAGTATTTT. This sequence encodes CSARASGTRGGDTQYF.